The entry below gives a single T cell receptor (beta chain) sequence along with its context. What it binds is not known. CDR3 size: 18 residues. From germline, CDR1 is KGHDR and CDR2 SFDVKD. Unmatched junction bases numbered 12, after V lost 5 bases and J lost 1 base. TCRdb's table, derived via immunoSEQ multiplex PCR, lists solely in-frame clones and lacks some. Of about 350,000 clones in the sample, around 90% are singletons; the top ten hold 3% to 4%. The data are from a study of Ad26.COV2.S vaccination and SARS-CoV-2 variants. Study-wide results and caveats: Vaccinated and placebo-treated recipients had similar non-spike TCR breadth.

The receptor's source is a human donor who had recovered from COVID-19. The chain is built from TRBV24-1 and TRBJ1-4; 7 bases agree with TRBD1. The starting material was peripheral blood, obtained after recovery from COVID-19. The CDR3 spells CATSVNGTEGGTNEKLFF. CDR3 nucleotides: TGTGCCACCAGTGTAAATGGGACAGAGGGGGGAACTAATGAAAAACTGTTTTTT.